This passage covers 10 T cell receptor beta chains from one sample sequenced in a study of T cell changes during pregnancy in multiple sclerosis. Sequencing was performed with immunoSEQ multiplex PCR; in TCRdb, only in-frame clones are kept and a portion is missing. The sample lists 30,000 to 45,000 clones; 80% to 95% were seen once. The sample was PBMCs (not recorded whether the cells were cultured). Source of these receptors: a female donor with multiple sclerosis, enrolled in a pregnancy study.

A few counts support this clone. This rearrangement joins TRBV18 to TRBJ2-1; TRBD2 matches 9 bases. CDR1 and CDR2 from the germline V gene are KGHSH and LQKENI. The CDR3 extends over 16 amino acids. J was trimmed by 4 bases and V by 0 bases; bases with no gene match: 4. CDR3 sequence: CASSPPSGSEYNEQFF. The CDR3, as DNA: TGTGCCAGCTCACCACCTAGCGGGAGTGAGTACAATGAGCAGTTCTTC.

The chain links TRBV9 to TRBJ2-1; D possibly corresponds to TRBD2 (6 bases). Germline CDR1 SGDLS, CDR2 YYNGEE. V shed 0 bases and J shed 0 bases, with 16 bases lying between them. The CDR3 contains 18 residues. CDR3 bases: TGTGCCAGCAGCGTAGCTTGGAGGGGCGAAGTCTCCTACAATGAGCAGTTCTTC. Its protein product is CASSVAWRGEVSYNEQFF.

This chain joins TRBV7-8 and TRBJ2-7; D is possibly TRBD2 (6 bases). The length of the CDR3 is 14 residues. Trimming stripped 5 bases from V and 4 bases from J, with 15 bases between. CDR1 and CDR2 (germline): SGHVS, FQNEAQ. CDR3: CASSLFAGTYEQYF. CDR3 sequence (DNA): TGTGCCAGCAGCCTGTTCGCGGGAACTTACGAGCAGTACTTC. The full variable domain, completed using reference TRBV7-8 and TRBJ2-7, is GAGVSQSPRYKVAKRGQDVALRCDPISGHVSLFWYQQALGQGPEFLTYFQNEAQLDKSGLPSDRFFAERPEGSVSTLKIQRTQQEDSAVYLCASSLFAGTYEQYFGPGTRLTVT.

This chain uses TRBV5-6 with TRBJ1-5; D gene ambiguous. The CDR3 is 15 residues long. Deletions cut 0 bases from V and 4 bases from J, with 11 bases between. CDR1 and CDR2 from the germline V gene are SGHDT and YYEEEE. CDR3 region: CASSLGSMLNQPQHF. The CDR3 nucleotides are TGTGCCAGCAGCTTGGGATCTATGCTTAATCAGCCCCAGCATTTT.

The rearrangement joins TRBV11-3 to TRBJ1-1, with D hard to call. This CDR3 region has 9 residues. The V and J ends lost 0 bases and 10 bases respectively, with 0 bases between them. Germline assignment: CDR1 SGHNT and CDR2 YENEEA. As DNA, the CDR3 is TGTGCCAGCAGCTTAGAAGCTTTCTTT. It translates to CASSLEAFF.

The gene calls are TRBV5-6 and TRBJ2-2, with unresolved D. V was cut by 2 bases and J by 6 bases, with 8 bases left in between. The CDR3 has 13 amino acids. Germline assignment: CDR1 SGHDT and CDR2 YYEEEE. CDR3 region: CASSFGIAGELFF. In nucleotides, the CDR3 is TGTGCCAGCAGCTTTGGTATTGCCGGGGAGCTGTTTTTT.

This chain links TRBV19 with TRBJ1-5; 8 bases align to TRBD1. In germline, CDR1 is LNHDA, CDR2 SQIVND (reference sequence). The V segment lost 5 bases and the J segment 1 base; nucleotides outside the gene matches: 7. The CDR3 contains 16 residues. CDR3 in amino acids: CASSLRTGRSNQPQHF. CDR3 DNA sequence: TGTGCCAGTAGTCTTAGGACAGGGAGGAGCAATCAGCCCCAGCATTTT.

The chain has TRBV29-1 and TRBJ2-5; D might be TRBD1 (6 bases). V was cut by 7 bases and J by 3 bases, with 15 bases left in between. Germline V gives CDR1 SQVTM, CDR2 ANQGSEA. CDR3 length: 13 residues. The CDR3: CSALTGKKETQYF. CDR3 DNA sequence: TGCAGCGCATTGACAGGAAAAAAAGAGACCCAGTACTTC.

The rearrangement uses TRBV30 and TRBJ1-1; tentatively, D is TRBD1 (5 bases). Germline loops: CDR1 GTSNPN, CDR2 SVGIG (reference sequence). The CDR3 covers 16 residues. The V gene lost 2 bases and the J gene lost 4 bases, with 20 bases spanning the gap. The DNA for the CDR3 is TGTGCCTGGAGTCCCGGTTTTGGTTGGGGGGGCACTGAAGCTTTCTTT. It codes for CAWSPGFGWGGTEAFF.

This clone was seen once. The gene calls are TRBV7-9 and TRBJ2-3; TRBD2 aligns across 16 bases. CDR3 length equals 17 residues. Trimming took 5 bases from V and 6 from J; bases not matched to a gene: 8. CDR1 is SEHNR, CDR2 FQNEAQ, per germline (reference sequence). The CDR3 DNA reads TGTGCCAGCAGCCCGGGGACTAGCGGGAGGGCACCGGATACGCAGTATTTT. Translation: CASSPGTSGRAPDTQYF.